This T cell receptor beta chain was identified during a study of blood T cell repertoires in COVID-19. Study details: COVID-19 samples, acute and convalescent, were from the United States, Italy and Spain. From T cells, B-cell-depleted T cells, or PBMCs came the material, which was cDNA or gDNA.

This CDR3 is 14 amino acids long. Per the germline V gene, CDR1 is LGHDT and CDR2 is YNNKEL (reference sequence). Trimming cost V 4 bases and J 0 bases, with 9 bases left between them. In the original processing: The assay estimated nucleated cells by amplifying reference gene primers. TCRdb keeps only in-frame clones here, not all; method: immunoSEQ multiplex PCR. Clone size and V and J calls were adopted from that table, with D and trimming inferred from the DNA. The sample includes 100,000 or so clones, 85% to 95% seen only once; the top ten take around 3.9%. The chain employs TRBV3-1 (or the pseudogene TRBV3-2) and TRBJ1-2; TRBD1 is a possible D gene (5 bases). Source material: peripheral blood. The TCR was taken from a woman aged 50 to 60 in a cohort sampled during active COVID-19. The DNA for the CDR3 is TGTGCCAGCAGCCGGGACTATACTAACTATGGCTACACCTTC. This translates into CASSRDYTNYGYTF.